The 11 T cell receptor beta chains in this list originate from one sample, sequenced in a study of beta chain features in type 1 diabetes. Regarding the study as a whole: Patients with Type 1 diabetes showed moderately but significantly shorter TCRB CDR3s in all four CD4+ subsets.

All of the isolated RNA was reverse transcribed, so expressed TCRB transcripts were sequenced. The data were produced by immunoSEQ multiplex PCR, yet TCRdb's version contains in-frame clones alone and is incomplete. The data contain about 280,000 clones, about 15% of them singletons. These receptors lack a known antigen. Specimen: naive CD4+ T cells from blood. These receptors were collected from a man between 18 and 35 years old with type 1 diabetes.

This chain uses TRBV2 with TRBJ1-5; no definite D call. CDR1 is SNHLY, CDR2 FYNNEI, per germline. The CDR3 consists of 14 residues. V lost 4 bases and J lost 4, with 11 bases in between. The CDR3 spells CASSVREGNQPQHF. The CDR3 DNA is TGTGCCAGCAGTGTGAGAGAGGGAAATCAGCCCCAGCATTTT.

There are a few counts of this clone. The chain employs TRBV7-9 and TRBJ2-7, with D maybe TRBD1 (6 bases). Trimming removed 8 bases from V and 0 bases from J, with 11 bases in between. The length of the CDR3 is 13 residues. Germline CDR1 reads SEHNR; CDR2 reads FQNEAQ (reference sequence). The CDR3 nucleotides are TGTGCCAGCGGCGACAGGAGCTCCTACGAGCAGTACTTC. Protein sequence: CASGDRSSYEQYF. The full variable domain, rest sourced from reference TRBV7-9 and TRBJ2-7, is DTGVSQNPRHKITKRGQNVTFRCDPISEHNRLYWYRQTLGQGPEFLTYFQNEAQLEKSRLLSDRFSAERPKGSFSTLEIQRTEQGDSAMYLCASGDRSSYEQYFGPGTRLTVT.

This clone has a handful of counts. DNA of the CDR3: TGCGCCAGCAGTCCGGTCAGGGGGCCAGGAGGCAATCAGCCCCAGCATTTT. Translated, it gives CASSPVRGPGGNQPQHF. The V call is TRBV23-1, the J call TRBJ1-5; 8 nucleotides agree with TRBD1. TRBV23-1 is an ORF, and what it does is uncertain. CDR3 length: 17 amino acids. Unmatched junction bases numbered 10, after V lost 4 bases and J lost 2 bases.

The V and J genes are TRBV30 and TRBJ1-2; D is undetermined. In germline, CDR1 is GTSNPN, CDR2 SVGIG (reference sequence). CDR3 size: 13 residues. The V and J ends lost 4 bases and 2 bases respectively, with 11 bases between them. CDR3 DNA: TGTGCCTGGACGGGCCGAGGGAACTATGGCTACACCTTC. Translated, it gives CAWTGRGNYGYTF.

The genes are TRBV29-1 and TRBJ2-1; D is perhaps TRBD1 (6 bases). V was clipped by 4 bases and J by 4 bases, with 11 bases between them. Looked up from germline, CDR1 is SQVTM and CDR2 is ANQGSEA. This CDR3 is 13 amino acids long. Here the CDR3 DNA reads TGCAGCGTTGGGTCCAGGGGTTACAATGAGCAGTTCTTC. This sequence encodes CSVGSRGYNEQFF.

The chain combines TRBV21-1 with TRBJ2-6; the D call TRBD1 from the table was never checked on the DNA. TRBV21-1 is recorded as a pseudogene. The CDR3 has 21 residues. The CDR3 nucleotides read TGTGCCAGCAGCTCCCCGACCACCCCGACAGGGGCTACCTCTGGGGCCAACGTCCTGACTTTC. Its protein is CASSSPTTPTGATSGANVLTF.

The chain employs TRBV7-2 and TRBJ2-5; a possible D gene is TRBD1 (7 bases). V lost 7 bases, J lost 5 bases, and 17 bases lay in between. Germline V gene lookup returns CDR1 SGHTA and CDR2 FQGNSA. This CDR3 contains 14 residues. CDR3 sequence (DNA): TGTGCCAGCACTACGCAGGGGGGTATGGAGACCCAGTACTTC. Translating it yields CASTTQGGMETQYF.

The rearrangement links TRBV5-1 to TRBJ2-5; 7 nucleotides match TRBD1. The CDR3 length is 14 residues. In germline, CDR1 is SGHRS, CDR2 YFSETQ. V gave up 3 bases and J gave up 7 bases; unmatched junction bases: 9. The CDR3 protein is CASSSGQLFLTQYF. The CDR3 nucleotides read TGCGCCAGCAGCTCGGGACAGCTCTTCTTGACCCAGTACTTC.

This clone turned up a few times. The chain couples TRBV9 to TRBJ2-2, with 7 bases that match TRBD2. Trimming removed 4 bases from V and 6 bases from J; junction bases left unmatched: 9. The germline gives CDR1 SGDLS, CDR2 YYNGEE. This CDR3 has 15 residues. CDR3 protein: CASSSAGGSAGELFF. Written as DNA, the CDR3 is TGTGCCAGCAGCTCCGCGGGCGGGAGTGCCGGGGAGCTGTTTTTT.

In this sample, this clone turned up a few times. The chain joins TRBV7-2 to TRBJ2-5; TRBD2 matches 9 bases. Germline CDR1 SGHTA, CDR2 FQGNSA. There are 17 residues in the CDR3. V lost 6 bases and J lost 0; bases outside the gene matches: 11. CDR3 sequence reads: CASRPVDRLADQETQYF. The CDR3, as DNA: TGTGCCAGCAGACCCGTGGACCGACTAGCGGACCAAGAGACCCAGTACTTC.

The table lists this clone with a few counts. The V and J genes are TRBV30 and TRBJ2-2; D may be TRBD2 (6 bases). The CDR3 is made up of 13 amino acids. Germline CDR1 reads GTSNPN; CDR2 reads SVGIG (reference sequence). V was cut by 1 base and J by 7 bases, with 10 bases left in between. The DNA of the CDR3 is TGTGCCTGGAGTGGACTGGGGGGCGGGGAGCTGTTTTTT. Residues: CAWSGLGGGELFF.